Detailed here is one T cell receptor (beta chain). The antigen remains undetermined. The data were obtained in a study of cytomegalovirus exposure and HLA in healthy donors. With 60 Vbeta and 13 Jbeta primers, the PCR was carried out. Profiling relied on immunoSEQ multiplex PCR, and the TCRdb table lists in-frame clones only, not all of them. There are 100,000 or so clones in the sample; 76% occur only once, and about 7.5% lies in the top ten. Study results and caveats: Within an earlier analysis, most TCR beta V segments proved productive either about 87% or about 30% of the time. In a later analysis, TCR beta V- and J-gene trimming showed a link to a missense DCLRE1C variant. Researchers counted 164 TCR beta chains as cytomegalovirus-associated.

This CDR3 is 16 amino acids long. Germline V lookup: CDR1 MDHEN, CDR2 SYDVKM. The V and J ends lost 6 bases and 0 bases respectively, with 14 bases between them. The rearrangement links TRBV28 to TRBJ1-4; D remains ambiguous. Sequencing used PBMCs. This receptor was taken from a middle-aged man in good health and CMV-seropositive. CDR3 amino acids: CASRGTSIATNEKLFF. The CDR3 DNA follows: TGTGCCAGCAGGGGTACTAGTATTGCAACTAATGAAAAACTGTTTTTT.